This paragraph covers one TCR beta chain sequence. Its matching antigen is unknown. This sample is drawn from a study of PD-L1 blockade in urothelial cancer. Study in general: Before enrollment, 0 to 3 chemotherapy regimens had been given to patients.

Time point specified: pretreatment peripheral blood. Here immunoSEQ multiplex PCR was the method, and the copy in TCRdb shows in-frame clones only, minus some. Seen here are tens of thousands of clones, nearly 90% observed once, and the top ten hold under 2%. Study-level results: Tumor-associated clones in blood expanded more at 3 weeks in durable-benefit patients.

This sample comprised PBMCs, obtained around atezolizumab (anti-PD-L1) treatment. This receptor was identified in a man aged 60 to 69 with urothelial cancer.

CDR3 coding DNA: TGCGCCAGCAGCTTGCAGGGCAGGGGGCAAGAGACCCAGTACTTC. This translates into CASSLQGRGQETQYF. The chain joins TRBV5-1 to TRBJ2-5, with TRBD1 identical over 7 bases. V dropped 1 base and J dropped 2; count of bases not matched to a gene: 5. Germline CDR1 and CDR2: SGHRS and YFSETQ. CDR3 size: 15 residues.